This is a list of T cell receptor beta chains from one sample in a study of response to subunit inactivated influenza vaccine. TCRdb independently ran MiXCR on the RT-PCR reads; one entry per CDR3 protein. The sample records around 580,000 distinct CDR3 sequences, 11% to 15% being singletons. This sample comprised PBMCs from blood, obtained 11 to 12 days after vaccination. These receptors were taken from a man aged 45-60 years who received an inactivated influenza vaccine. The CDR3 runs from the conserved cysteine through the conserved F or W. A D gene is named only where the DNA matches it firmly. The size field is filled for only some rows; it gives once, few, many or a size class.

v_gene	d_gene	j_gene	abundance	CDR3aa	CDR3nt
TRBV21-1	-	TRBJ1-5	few	CASSASGTVSNQPQHF	TGTGCCAGCAGCGCCTCAGGGACAGTTAGCAATCAGCCCCAGCATTTT
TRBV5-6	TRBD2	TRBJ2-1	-	CASRPPGLAAFLGNEQFF	TGTGCCAGCAGGCCACCGGGACTAGCGGCATTCTTGGGCAATGAGCAGTTCTTC
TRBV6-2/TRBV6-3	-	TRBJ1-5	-	CASSSFGGILTDTQHF	TGTGCCAGCAGTTCCTTTGGAGGGATTCTAACAGATACGCAGCATTTT
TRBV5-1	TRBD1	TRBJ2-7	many	CASNPIPGGPYEQYF	TGCGCCAGCAACCCAATACCAGGGGGACCCTACGAGCAGTACTTC
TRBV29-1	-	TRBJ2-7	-	CSAGDAEQYF	TGCAGCGCTGGGGACGCGGAGCAGTACTTC
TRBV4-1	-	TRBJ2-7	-	CASSQGTDYEQYF	TGCGCCAGCAGCCAAGGGACGGACTACGAGCAGTACTTC
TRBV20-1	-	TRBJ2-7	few	CSARDPRLAYEQYF	TGCAGTGCTAGAGATCCGAGACTAGCCTACGAGCAGTACTTC
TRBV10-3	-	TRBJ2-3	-	CAISESGGGLTDTQYF	TGTGCCATCAGTGAGTCGGGGGGGGGCCTCACAGATACGCAGTATTTT
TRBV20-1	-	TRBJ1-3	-	CSAKDWAPGNTIYF	TGCAGTGCTAAGGACTGGGCCCCGGGAAACACCATATATTTT
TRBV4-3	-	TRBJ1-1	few	CASSHEPGSPAAFF	TGCGCCAGCAGCCATGAACCGGGGAGTCCGGCGGCTTTCTTT
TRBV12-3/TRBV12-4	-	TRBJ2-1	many	CASSSLSFDRTTYNEQFF	TGTGCCAGCAGTTCACTTTCCTTCGACAGGACAACCTACAATGAGCAGTTCTTC
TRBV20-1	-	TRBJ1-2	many	CSARDNDFHDTF	TGCAGTGCTAGAGATAACGATTTTCACGACACCTTC
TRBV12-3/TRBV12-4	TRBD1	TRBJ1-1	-	CASSFTGTGTEAFF	TGTGCCAGCAGTTTTACCGGGACAGGCACTGAAGCTTTCTTT
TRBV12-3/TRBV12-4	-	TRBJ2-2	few	CASSFDGHTGELFF	TGTGCCAGCAGTTTCGACGGACACACCGGGGAGCTGTTTTTT
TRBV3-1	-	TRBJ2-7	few	CASSHNPDGWEQYF	TGTGCCAGCAGCCATAATCCAGATGGGTGGGAGCAGTACTTC
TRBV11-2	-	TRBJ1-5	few	CASSLRAGVGLSNQPQHF	TGTGCCAGCAGCTTAAGGGCAGGGGTGGGCCTAAGCAATCAGCCCCAGCATTTT
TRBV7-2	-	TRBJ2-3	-	CASSSDSRVTQYF	TGTGCCAGCAGCTCAGATAGTCGGGTTACGCAGTATTTT
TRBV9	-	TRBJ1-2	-	CASSVATDGYTF	TGTGCCAGCAGCGTAGCTACGGATGGCTACACCTTC
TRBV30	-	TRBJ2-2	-	CAWSKGLNTGELFF	TGTGCCTGGAGTAAAGGACTGAACACCGGGGAGCTGTTTTTT
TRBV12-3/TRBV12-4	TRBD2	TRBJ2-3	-	CASSGTSGASTDTQYF	TGTGCCAGCTCCGGGACTAGCGGTGCCAGCACAGATACGCAGTATTTT
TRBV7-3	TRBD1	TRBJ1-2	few	CASSKGQVGPGGYTF	TGTGCCAGCAGCAAAGGACAGGTGGGGCCCGGGGGCTACACCTTC
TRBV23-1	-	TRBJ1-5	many	CASSHFLIRNQPQHF	TGCGCCAGCAGCCATTTTTTGATACGCAATCAGCCCCAGCATTTT
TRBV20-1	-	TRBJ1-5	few	CSARDRATGQPQHF	TGCAGTGCTAGAGACCGGGCCACGGGTCAGCCCCAGCATTTT
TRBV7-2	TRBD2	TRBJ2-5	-	CASSTGSGKSGETQCF	TGTGCCAGCAGCACGGGGAGCGGGAAAAGTGGTGAGACCCAGTGCTTC
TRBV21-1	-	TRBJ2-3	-	CASSRKRGNTDTQYF	TGTGCCAGCAGCAGGAAGCGGGGGAACACAGATACGCAGTATTTT
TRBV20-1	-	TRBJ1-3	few	CSAPVGGIGSGNTIYF	TGCAGTGCACCAGTAGGGGGGATCGGCTCTGGAAACACCATATATTTT
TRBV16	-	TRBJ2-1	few	CASFRTGGRNEQFF	TGTGCCAGCTTTCGTACGGGGGGCCGGAATGAGCAGTTCTTC
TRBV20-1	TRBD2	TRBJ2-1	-	CSAKATSGRRNEQFF	TGCAGTGCTAAAGCGACTAGCGGGAGGAGAAATGAGCAGTTCTTC
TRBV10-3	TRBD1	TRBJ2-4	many	CAISPGQGINIQYF	TGTGCCATCAGTCCGGGACAGGGTATAAACATTCAGTACTTC